A selection of T cell receptor beta chains follows, all from one sample in a study of blood T cell repertoires in COVID-19. This table comes from immunoSEQ multiplex PCR, and its TCRdb copy is limited to in-frame clones, with some not included. The data contain about 200,000 clones, roughly 87% of them singletons. The sequenced sample consisted of PBMCs or T cells enriched from blood (not recorded which). These receptors were taken from a woman between 40 and 55 years old with acute COVID-19. Both conserved end residues are part of each CDR3. D genes are given only for firm matches. Clone sizes are given selectively: once, few, many, or a class where the clone is expanded.

TRBV5-1	TRBD2	TRBJ2-3	.	TGCGCCAGCAGCCTACTCTCTAGCGGGGGTGCAGATACGCAGTATTTT	CASSLLSSGGADTQYF
TRBV7-3	TRBD2	TRBJ2-3	.	TGTGCCAGCAGCTTAACGTGGGAGGGTACGCAGTATTTT	CASSLTWEGTQYF
TRBV19	.	TRBJ1-2	once	TGTGCCAGTAGTAATGCGGGGGCCTACTATGGCTACACCTTC	CASSNAGAYYGYTF
TRBV5-1	TRBD2	TRBJ2-3	.	TGCGCCAGCAGCTCGCCGGGGGGGGCGGCAGATACGCAGTATTTT	CASSSPGGAADTQYF
TRBV3-1/TRBV3-2	.	TRBJ2-5	.	TGTGCCAGCAGCCAGAGTACCCAAGAGACCCAGTACTTC	CASSQSTQETQYF
TRBV6-5	.	TRBJ1-1	.	TGTGCCAGCATGAGGGTTAACACTGAAGCTTTCTTT	CASMRVNTEAFF
TRBV2	TRBD1	TRBJ1-4	few	TGTGCCAGCATCGAAGAGGGGGCGGAAGAAAAACTGTTTTTT	CASIEEGAEEKLFF
TRBV5-1	TRBD1	TRBJ1-2	.	TGCGCCAGCAGAGACACCTCGGGACAGATTGACTATGGCTACACCTTC	CASRDTSGQIDYGYTF
TRBV12-3/TRBV12-4	.	TRBJ1-2	.	TGTGCCAGCAGCCCCAATGTCTATGGCTACACCTTC	CASSPNVYGYTF
TRBV7-2	TRBD1	TRBJ2-1	.	TGTGCCAGCAGACAGGGGGCTAACAATGAGCAGTTCTTC	CASRQGANNEQFF
TRBV5-1	TRBD2	TRBJ2-7	.	TGCGCCAGCAGCGAAAGACTAGCGGGGGCCTTCTACGAGCAGTACTTC	CASSERLAGAFYEQYF
TRBV4-1	TRBD2	TRBJ2-3	.	TGCGCCAGCAGCCAAGAAATCCAGAGCGGGAGGGCGAGAGATACGCAGTATTTT	CASSQEIQSGRARDTQYF
TRBV2	TRBD1	TRBJ2-7	.	TGTGCCAGCAGGGGACAGGCCTACGAGCAGTACTTC	CASRGQAYEQYF
TRBV4-1	TRBD1	TRBJ2-7	.	TGCGCCAGCAGCCAAGACCGCGGGACAGGGGGCGAGTACGAGCAGTACTTC	CASSQDRGTGGEYEQYF
TRBV19	TRBD1	TRBJ1-5	.	TGTGCCAGTAGCCCCGGGACAGGGGGTTATAGCAATCAGCCCCAGCATTTT	CASSPGTGGYSNQPQHF
TRBV5-1	TRBD2	TRBJ2-5	.	TGCGCCAGCAGCTTGGGTCTAGCGGGGGGAGAGAAGACCCAGTACTTC	CASSLGLAGGEKTQYF
TRBV6-5	TRBD1	TRBJ2-7	.	TGTGCCAGCAGTTACTCGGGGACAGGGGTGCACGAGCAGTACTTC	CASSYSGTGVHEQYF
TRBV28	.	TRBJ1-6	.	TGTGCCAGCAGTCCCCTCGATAATTCACCCCTCCACTTT	CASSPLDNSPLHF
TRBV20-1	TRBD2	TRBJ2-3	.	TGCAGTGCTAGTATCCGTAGCGGGAGGTTCACAGATACGCAGTATTTT	CSASIRSGRFTDTQYF
TRBV7-9	TRBD2	TRBJ2-3	.	TGTGCCAGCAGCCGAAATTTCCTAGCGGGCGCAGATACGCAGTATTTT	CASSRNFLAGADTQYF
TRBV28	.	TRBJ1-4	.	TGTGCCAGCAGTCGATCGCTGCTATCTAATGAAAAACTGTTTTTT	CASSRSLLSNEKLFF
TRBV27	.	TRBJ1-3	.	TGTGCCAGCCCCCGGACAGAAATTGGAAACACCATATATTTT	CASPRTEIGNTIYF
TRBV6-2/TRBV6-3	TRBD2	TRBJ2-7	.	TGTGCCAGCAGTTACACCAGCGGGGCTATCGAGCAGTACTTC	CASSYTSGAIEQYF
TRBV9	.	TRBJ2-2	once	TGTGCCAGCAGCCCCCGTAGCGTCACCGGGGAGCTGTTTTTT	CASSPRSVTGELFF
TRBV11-2	TRBD1	TRBJ2-1	.	TGTGCCAGCACCCTGACGCGTGCGGGGACAGGGGGCAATGAGCAGTTCTTC	CASTLTRAGTGGNEQFF
TRBV7-9	.	TRBJ1-1	.	TGTGCCAGCAGCTTAGAACTAGACACTGAAGCTTTCTTT	CASSLELDTEAFF
TRBV2	.	TRBJ1-1	.	TGTGCCAGCAGACGGGACACTTCTGAAGCTTTCTTT	CASRRDTSEAFF
TRBV9	.	TRBJ2-2	.	TGTGCCAGCAGCGCCCGCGGGAATGGGGTCGGGGAGCTGTTTTTT	CASSARGNGVGELFF
TRBV7-3	.	TRBJ2-2	.	TGTGCCAGCAGCTCCCAGGGCCCGCAGGTCACCGGGGAGCTGTTTTTT	CASSSQGPQVTGELFF
TRBV27	.	TRBJ2-7	.	TGTGCCAGCAGTTTAGCATTGGGGGCCCCCTACGAGCAGTACTTC	CASSLALGAPYEQYF
TRBV4-1	.	TRBJ2-1	once	TGCGCCAGCAGCCAAGTGGGAGGCCTCTCCTACAATGAGCAGTTCTTC	CASSQVGGLSYNEQFF
TRBV3-1/TRBV3-2	.	TRBJ2-5	.	TGTGCCAGCAGCCAAGCGAGCCTAGCCCAAGAGACCCAGTACTTC	CASSQASLAQETQYF
TRBV29-1	TRBD1	TRBJ1-2	few	TGCAGCGTTAGGGAAGGGGGCACATATCGCTACACCTTC	CSVREGGTYRYTF
TRBV14	.	TRBJ1-2	.	TGTGCCAGCAGCCAAGATGACAGATATGGCTACACCTTC	CASSQDDRYGYTF
TRBV28	.	TRBJ2-2	.	TGTGCCAGCAGTCCCCACCCGACAGGGAACACCGGGGAGCTGTTTTTT	CASSPHPTGNTGELFF
TRBV7-3	.	TRBJ2-1	.	TGTGCCAGCAGCTTAACGCCGAACGCGGGCCCCCGCAATGAGCAGTTCTTC	CASSLTPNAGPRNEQFF
TRBV7-9	.	TRBJ2-5	.	TGTGCCAGCAGCTCGCCGACAGTTAATCAAGAGACCCAGTACTTC	CASSSPTVNQETQYF
TRBV7-3	.	TRBJ2-3	.	TGTGCCAGCAGCTTATGGGGGGCAGATACGCAGTATTTT	CASSLWGADTQYF
TRBV21-1	.	TRBJ2-3	.	TGTGCCAGCAGCGCGAATAGTAGCACAGATACGCAGTATTTT	CASSANSSTDTQYF
TRBV7-9	TRBD2	TRBJ2-4	.	TGTGCCAGCAGCAATGTGCGGGGGGCTGGCAAAAACATTCAGTACTTC	CASSNVRGAGKNIQYF
TRBV19	TRBD1	TRBJ1-4	once	TGTGCCAGTAGTATGGATGGACAGGCCGTCAATGAAAAACTGTTTTTT	CASSMDGQAVNEKLFF
TRBV3-1/TRBV3-2	TRBD2	TRBJ2-5	.	TGTGCCAGCAGCCAACCTAGCGGGGGGGGAGAGACCCAGTACTTC	CASSQPSGGGETQYF
TRBV5-1	TRBD1	TRBJ1-1	.	TGCGCCAGCAGCTCTCAGGGGGCTGGCACTGAAGCTTTCTTT	CASSSQGAGTEAFF
TRBV5-1	TRBD1	TRBJ2-7	.	TGCGCCAGCAGCTTGGCCTGGACAGGATCTCCCTACGAGCAGTACTTC	CASSLAWTGSPYEQYF
TRBV5-1	TRBD1	TRBJ2-2	.	TGCGCCAGCAGCCTGGGGACAGGGGGACAAACCGGGGAGCTGTTTTTT	CASSLGTGGQTGELFF
TRBV19	TRBD2	TRBJ2-5	.	TGTGCCAGTAGTACCCCGTTTCCGGGAGGGGGAGAGACCCAGTACTTC	CASSTPFPGGGETQYF